A selection of T cell receptor beta chains follows, all from one sample in a study of shared clonotypes between healthy human individuals. Sequencing was performed with immunoSEQ multiplex PCR; in TCRdb, only in-frame clones are kept and a portion is missing. The table has roughly 2.2 million clones, 85% to 95% seen once. The sequencing sample was made of naive CD4+ T cells from PBMCs. The receptor source for this set is a man aged 18 to 29 in good health. Some clones in this sample may be carry-over from other donors' samples. Both conserved end residues are part of each CDR3. D genes are given only for firm matches. Size is stated for part of the rows, as once, few or many counts, or as a class when the clone is expanded.

size,J,V,D,CDR3,DNA
NA,TRBJ2-1,TRBV27,NA,CASSSIGQSEQFF,TGTGCCAGCAGTTCTATCGGGCAGTCTGAGCAGTTCTTC
NA,TRBJ1-6,TRBV30,NA,CACFGTPQSLLHF,TGTGCCTGTTTCGGGACTCCCCAGAGTCTCCTCCACTTT
NA,TRBJ2-7,TRBV5-4,NA,CASSLGGGRSYEQYF,TGTGCCAGCAGCTTAGGGGGGGGGCGCTCCTACGAGCAGTACTTC
NA,TRBJ1-1,TRBV2,NA,CASSTRGTEAFF,TGTGCCAGCAGTACTAGGGGGACTGAAGCTTTCTTT
NA,TRBJ2-7,TRBV11-1,TRBD2,CASSLGLATHSYEQYF,TGTGCCAGCAGCTTAGGACTAGCGACCCACTCCTACGAGCAGTACTTC
once,TRBJ2-7,TRBV7-2,TRBD1,CASSFATGVNYEQYF,TGTGCCAGCAGCTTCGCGACAGGGGTGAACTACGAGCAGTACTTC
once,TRBJ2-1,TRBV9,NA,CASSERGNEQFF,TGTGCCAGCAGCGAACGGGGAAATGAGCAGTTCTTC
NA,TRBJ1-2,TRBV19,NA,CASSIQSQGVGYTF,TGTGCCAGTAGTATACAGTCACAGGGCGTTGGCTACACCTTC
NA,TRBJ2-3,TRBV5-4,NA,CASSLGRLYQDTQYF,TGTGCCAGCAGCTTGGGTCGACTATATCAAGATACGCAGTATTTT
NA,TRBJ2-2,TRBV7-2,TRBD2,CASSSSGRGTGELFF,TGTGCCAGCAGCTCGAGCGGGAGGGGCACCGGGGAGCTGTTTTTT
NA,TRBJ1-5,TRBV15,TRBD1,CATSSDRAMAQHF,TGTGCCACCAGCAGCGACAGGGCAATGGCCCAGCATTTT
NA,TRBJ2-3,TRBV7-7,NA,CASSFLGALTDTQYF,TGTGCCAGCAGCTTCCTAGGAGCACTCACAGATACGCAGTATTTT
NA,TRBJ2-3,TRBV5-1,TRBD2,CASSLREGRQYF,TGCGCCAGCAGCTTGCGGGAGGGCCGGCAGTATTTT
NA,TRBJ1-1,TRBV7-6,NA,CASSLGVGNTEAFF,TGTGCCAGCAGCTTAGGAGTCGGGAACACTGAAGCTTTCTTT
NA,TRBJ1-2,TRBV9,TRBD1,CASSVTGTGIGYTF,TGTGCCAGCAGCGTCACCGGGACAGGGATCGGCTACACCTTC
NA,TRBJ1-1,TRBV7-9,NA,CASSVQGEAFF,TGTGCCAGCAGCGTACAGGGAGAAGCTTTCTTT
NA,TRBJ1-5,TRBV7-6,NA,CASSLIGGAQEPQHF,TGTGCCAGCAGCTTAATTGGGGGAGCTCAGGAGCCCCAGCATTTT
NA,TRBJ1-6,TRBV11-2,TRBD1,CASSFGTVSSPLHF,TGTGCCAGCAGCTTTGGGACAGTGAGTTCACCCCTCCACTTT
NA,TRBJ1-4,TRBV28,NA,CASIAGRFNEKLFF,TGTGCCAGCATCGCCGGACGGTTTAATGAAAAACTGTTTTTT
few,TRBJ1-2,TRBV10-3,TRBD1,CAIRETGGQYGYTF,TGTGCCATCAGGGAGACAGGGGGCCAGTATGGCTACACCTTC
NA,TRBJ1-1,TRBV29-1,NA,CSVSRRDLTEAFF,TGCAGCGTCTCACGGCGGGACCTCACTGAAGCTTTCTTT
NA,TRBJ2-1,TRBV7-9,TRBD2,CASSSASGSSYNEQFF,TGTGCCAGCAGCTCCGCTAGCGGGAGCTCCTACAATGAGCAGTTCTTC
NA,TRBJ2-7,TRBV7-8,TRBD2,CASSLAVGGRKSYEQYF,TGTGCCAGCAGCTTAGCGGTGGGAGGGAGGAAGTCCTACGAGCAGTACTTC
NA,TRBJ2-5,TRBV29-1,NA,CSVEQKGRLYF,TGCAGCGTTGAGCAAAAGGGACGCTTATACTTC
NA,TRBJ2-5,TRBV6-4,NA,CASNGGEQETQYF,TGTGCCAGCAACGGCGGAGAGCAAGAGACCCAGTACTTC
few,TRBJ1-1,TRBV2,NA,CASMSLRGTEAFF,TGTGCCAGCATGAGCCTAAGGGGCACTGAAGCTTTCTTT